This paragraph covers one T cell receptor beta chain sequence. Its matching antigen is unknown. This specimen comes from a study of liver allograft versus peripheral blood T cells. On the study more broadly: In transplanted livers, T cell receptor repertoires were compared with those found in the recipients' peripheral blood.

V was pared by 5 bases and J by 0 bases, with 10 bases of the junction left unmatched. Germline V gives CDR1 DFQATT, CDR2 SNEGSKA (reference sequence). The CDR3 length is 17 residues. Study-level findings and limits: The authors reported that T cell receptor repertoires inside liver allografts differed from those in peripheral blood.

Using its own MiXCR run on the reads, TCRdb lists one record per CDR3 protein. The sample holds about 9,000 distinct CDR3 sequences, over 12% seen once. The chain couples TRBV20-1 to TRBJ2-3; 11 positions match TRBD2. The receptor was derived from a human patient who had a liver transplant. The graft donor may have given rise to some T cells. CDR3 in amino acids: CSAGPTSGTFSTDTQYF. As DNA, the CDR3 is TGCAGTGCTGGACCGACTAGCGGGACTTTTAGCACAGATACGCAGTATTTT.